Listed here are 17 T cell receptor beta chains from one sample, sequenced in a study of CD8 T cells in ankylosing spondylitis (dated 2017 in TCRdb). The method behind the library was 5' RACE. The data were produced on an Illumina HiSeq 2500. In-frame beta chains were kept once TCRdb had trimmed the public reads at Q25 with fastp and called clones with MiXCR. Under each unique CDR3 protein, matching rows form one entry showing the most common genes and DNA. The sample records roughly 140,000 distinct CDR3 sequences, around 43% of which are singletons. Over 12% of the sample belongs to the ten largest clones. Sequenced sample: synovial fluid, either unsorted or a sorted T cell fraction (not recorded which). These receptors all come from a male donor with ankylosing spondylitis.

V is TRBV11-2 and J is TRBJ2-1; 10 bases fit TRBD2. The germline CDR1 and CDR2 sequences are SGHAT and FQNNGV. The CDR3 has 14 amino acids. V lost 5 bases, J lost 5 bases, and 3 bases stayed unmatched. The CDR3 DNA reads as TGTGCCAGCAGCCCACTAGCGGGACACAATGAGCAGTTCTTC. Its translation: CASSPLAGHNEQFF.

The CDR3 spells CASSKTLAGTSYEQYF. The CDR3 nucleotides are TGTGCCAGCAGTAAGACACTAGCGGGAACCTCCTACGAGCAGTACTTC. The chain recombines TRBV28 with TRBJ2-7; TRBD2 aligns across 10 bases. CDR1 and CDR2 (germline): MDHEN, SYDVKM. J gave up 0 bases and V 5 bases, and 7 bases lay outside the gene matches. The CDR3 totals 16 residues.

The chain combines TRBV12-3 or TRBV12-4 with TRBJ2-3; the match to TRBD2 covers 10 bases. The V segment lost 3 bases and the J segment 5 bases; nucleotides outside the gene matches: 8. The CDR3 runs 16 residues. The CDR3 bases are TGTGCCAGCAGTTTCGCCGGACTAGCGGACCGAGATACGCAGTATTTT. Protein: CASSFAGLADRDTQYF.

The genes are TRBV29-1 and TRBJ2-7; no reliable D call. CDR1 and CDR2 from the germline V gene are SQVTM and ANQGSEA. The CDR3 is made up of 14 amino acids. The ends were cut back, 7 bases at V and 0 bases at J, with 16 bases in the middle. The CDR3 bases are TGCAGCGCTACGACTCCACTCTCCTCCTACGAGCAGTACTTC. Protein product: CSATTPLSSYEQYF.

The genes are TRBV12-3 or TRBV12-4 and TRBJ1-1, with TRBD1 as a possible D gene (6 bases). The ends were cut back, 5 bases at V and 11 bases at J, with 15 bases in the middle. CDR3 length equals 12 residues. CDR3 protein: CASSTGLYGAFF. For the CDR3, the DNA is TGTGCCAGCAGTACAGGGCTATACGGCGCTTTCTTT.

This clonotype was detected only a few times. The J gene is TRBJ1-2, the V gene TRBV14; a possible D gene is TRBD1 (5 bases). In germline, CDR1 is SGHDN, CDR2 FVKESK. V lost 4 bases to trimming and J lost 8 bases, with 14 bases between them. The CDR3 has 13 residues. Here the CDR3 reads CASSPGPNGGYTF. Here the CDR3 DNA reads TGTGCCAGCAGCCCGGGACCCAACGGGGGCTACACCTTC.

The rearrangement joins TRBV7-8 to TRBJ2-1; the D gene is possibly TRBD2 (6 bases). The germline CDR1 and CDR2 sequences are SGHVS and FQNEAQ. This CDR3 is built from 16 residues. Trimming cost V 4 bases and J 6 bases, with 19 bases left between them. The CDR3 loop reads CASSSLVLGTFNEQFF. The CDR3 DNA reads TGTGCCAGCAGCTCCTTAGTGCTTGGGACTTTCAATGAGCAGTTCTTC.

This clonotype has only a few counts. This chain links TRBV2 with TRBJ2-1; maybe TRBD2 (6 bases). Germline V gene sequence: CDR1 SNHLY, CDR2 FYNNEI. CDR3 length: 15 residues. V lost 4 bases to trimming and J lost 2 bases, with 12 bases between them. The CDR3 coding sequence is TGTGCCAGCAGTGTCGGGAGTGGGCCCTACAATGAGCAGTTCTTC. Translation: CASSVGSGPYNEQFF.

The chain combines TRBV15 with TRBJ2-1; D unclear. V was clipped by 1 base and J by 7 bases, with 11 bases between them. The germline CDR1 and CDR2 sequences are LNHNV and YYDKDF (reference sequence). This CDR3 is built from 14 residues. Here the CDR3 DNA reads TGTGCCACCAGCAGAGGGGTAGAAGCGAATGAGCAGTTCTTC. As protein: CATSRGVEANEQFF.

Comment on this clonotype: The junction departs from germline at one end; a sequencing error may be responsible. The rearrangement uses TRBV29-1 and TRBJ1-1; weak D call: TRBD1 (5 bases). Looked up from germline, CDR1 is SQVTM and CDR2 is ANQGSEA. The CDR3 consists of 15 residues. For the CDR3, the DNA is TGCAGCGTAGAAGGTTTGGGGGTAAGCGGAACTGAAGCTTTCTTT. Its protein product is CSVEGLGVSGTEAFF.

The genes are TRBV7-9 and TRBJ1-1; the D is unclear. V was trimmed by 7 bases and J by 6 bases, leaving 27 bases between them. Germline V gene sequence: CDR1 SEHNR, CDR2 FQNEAQ (reference sequence). This CDR3 has 17 amino acids. In nucleotides, the CDR3 is TGTGCCAGCATTCTGAAGGTAGATCCTTATCCCGACGCTGAAGCTTTCTTT. The encoded protein is CASILKVDPYPDAEAFF.

The chain joins TRBV4-1 to TRBJ2-1; D not certain. This CDR3 is built from 14 residues. Per germline, CDR1 MGHRA and CDR2 YSYEKL. V gave up 0 bases and J gave up 6 bases, with 9 bases separating them. The CDR3 nucleotides are TGCGCCAGCAGCCAAGAGGTTAGGCTCAATGAGCAGTTCTTC. This translates into CASSQEVRLNEQFF.

The chain recombines TRBV4-1 with TRBJ1-5; unclear D gene. The germline CDR1 and CDR2 sequences are MGHRA and YSYEKL. V was shortened by 1 base and J by 2 bases, with 15 bases between the two germline ends. This CDR3 is 17 amino acids long. This chain's CDR3 is CASSQVTGPLGNQPQHF. The CDR3, as DNA: TGCGCCAGCAGCCAAGTAACCGGGCCCTTGGGCAATCAGCCCCAGCATTTT.

This clonotype was detected only a few times. V and J are TRBV4-3 and TRBJ1-2; D is possibly TRBD1 (5 bases). Looked up from germline, CDR1 is LGHNA and CDR2 is YSLEER. This CDR3 contains 15 residues. Deletions cut 0 bases from V and 7 bases from J, with 15 bases between. The CDR3 loop is CASSQEYRGVFGYTF. The CDR3 DNA is TGCGCCAGCAGCCAAGAATACCGGGGGGTCTTTGGCTACACCTTC.

In its sample, this clonotype was seen a few times. The rearrangement joins TRBV28 to TRBJ2-1, with TRBD1 matching 7 bases. The V segment lost 6 bases and the J segment 7 bases; nucleotides outside the gene matches: 12. Germline V gene data show CDR1 as MDHEN and CDR2 as SYDVKM. The CDR3 has 15 residues. DNA of the CDR3: TGTGCCAGCAGCCCTAGGGCACAGGGGATGAATGAGCAGTTCTTC. It is translated as CASSPRAQGMNEQFF.

The J gene is TRBJ2-3, the V gene TRBV25-1, with 10 bases identical to TRBD2. From germline, CDR1 is MGHDK and CDR2 SYGVNS. This CDR3 spans 15 amino acids. J was trimmed by 7 bases and V by 3 bases; bases with no gene match: 7. Written as DNA, the CDR3 is TGTGCCAGCAGTGATTGGGGGACTAGCGAGAATACGCAGTATTTT. This sequence encodes CASSDWGTSENTQYF. The variable domain in full, with the rest retrieved from reference TRBV25-1 and TRBJ2-3, is EADIYQTPRYLVIGTGKKITLECSQTMGHDKMYWYQQDPGMELHLIHYSYGVNSTEKGDLSSESTVSRIRTEHFPLTLESARPSHTSQYLCASSDWGTSENTQYFGPGTRLTVL.

The chain uses TRBV4-1 and TRBJ2-5, with D tentatively TRBD1 (6 bases). The germline CDR1 and CDR2 sequences are MGHRA and YSYEKL. With 5 bases removed from V and 4 bases from J, the gap between germline ends came to 35 bases. The length of the CDR3 is 21 residues. The CDR3 loop reads CASSYIWGPPRNLGLRETQYF. The CDR3 nucleotides read TGCGCCAGCAGCTACATCTGGGGGCCGCCGCGGAACCTAGGTCTACGAGAGACCCAGTACTTC.